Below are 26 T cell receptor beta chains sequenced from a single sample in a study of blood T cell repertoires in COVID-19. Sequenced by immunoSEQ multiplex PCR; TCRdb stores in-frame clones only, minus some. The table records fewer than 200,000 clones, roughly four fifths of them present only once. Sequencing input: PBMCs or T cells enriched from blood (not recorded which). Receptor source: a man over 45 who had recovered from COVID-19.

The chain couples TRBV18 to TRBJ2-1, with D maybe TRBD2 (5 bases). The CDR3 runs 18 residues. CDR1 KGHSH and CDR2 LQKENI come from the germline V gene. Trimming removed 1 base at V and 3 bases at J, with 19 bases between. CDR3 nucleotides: TGTGCCAGCTCACCACAAATGGGCCTCTTTCGGGGCTACAATGAGCAGTTCTTC. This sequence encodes CASSPQMGLFRGYNEQFF.

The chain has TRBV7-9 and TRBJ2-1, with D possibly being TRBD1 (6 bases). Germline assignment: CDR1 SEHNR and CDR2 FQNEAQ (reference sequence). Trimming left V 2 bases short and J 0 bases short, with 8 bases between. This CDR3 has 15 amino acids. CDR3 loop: CASSLQGSSYNEQFF. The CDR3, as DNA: TGTGCCAGCAGCTTACAGGGGAGCTCCTACAATGAGCAGTTCTTC.

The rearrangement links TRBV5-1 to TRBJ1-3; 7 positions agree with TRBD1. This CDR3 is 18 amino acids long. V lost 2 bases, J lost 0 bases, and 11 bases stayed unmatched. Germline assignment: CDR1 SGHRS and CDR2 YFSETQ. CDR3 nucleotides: TGCGCCAGCAGCTTTTTTAGCCCGGGACAGAGCTCTGGAAACACCATATATTTT. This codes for CASSFFSPGQSSGNTIYF.

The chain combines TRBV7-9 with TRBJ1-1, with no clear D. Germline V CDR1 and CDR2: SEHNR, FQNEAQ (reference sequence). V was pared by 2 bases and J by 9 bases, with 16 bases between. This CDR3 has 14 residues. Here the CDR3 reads CASSLKGSAGQAFF. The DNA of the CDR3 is TGTGCCAGCAGCTTAAAAGGTTCCGCTGGGCAAGCTTTCTTT.

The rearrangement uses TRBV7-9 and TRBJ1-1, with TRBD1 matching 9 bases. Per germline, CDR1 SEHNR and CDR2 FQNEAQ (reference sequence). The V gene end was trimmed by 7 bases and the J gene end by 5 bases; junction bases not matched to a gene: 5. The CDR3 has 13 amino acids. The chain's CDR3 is CASTGTGRTEAFF. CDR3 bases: TGTGCCAGCACCGGGACAGGGAGGACTGAAGCTTTCTTT. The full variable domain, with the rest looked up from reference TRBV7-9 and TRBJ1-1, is DTGVSQNPRHKITKRGQNVTFRCDPISEHNRLYWYRQTLGQGPEFLTYFQNEAQLEKSRLLSDRFSAERPKGSFSTLEIQRTEQGDSAMYLCASTGTGRTEAFFGQGTRLTVV.

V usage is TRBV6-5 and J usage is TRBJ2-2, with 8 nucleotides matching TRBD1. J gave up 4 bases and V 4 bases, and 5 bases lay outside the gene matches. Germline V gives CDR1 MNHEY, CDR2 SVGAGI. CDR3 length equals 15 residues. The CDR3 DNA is TGTGCCAGCAGTTCCACAGGGGGTTCCACCGGGGAGCTGTTTTTT. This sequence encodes CASSSTGGSTGELFF.

The CDR3 nucleotides read TGTGCCAGCAGTTTGCCCCAACAGTGGTGGAACAATCAGCCCCAGCATTTT. Its translation: CASSLPQQWWNNQPQHF. The chain uses TRBV28 and TRBJ1-5; the D is unclear. Germline V gene sequence: CDR1 MDHEN, CDR2 SYDVKM. The CDR3 has 17 amino acids. Trimming cost V 3 bases and J 3 bases, with 18 bases left between them.

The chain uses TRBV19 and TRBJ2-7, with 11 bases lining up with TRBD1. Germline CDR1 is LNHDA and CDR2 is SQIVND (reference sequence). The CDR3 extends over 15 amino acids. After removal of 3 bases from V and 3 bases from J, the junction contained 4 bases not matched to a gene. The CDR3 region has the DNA TGTGCCAGTAGTATTTGGGGACAGGGGGACTACGAGCAGTACTTC. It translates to CASSIWGQGDYEQYF. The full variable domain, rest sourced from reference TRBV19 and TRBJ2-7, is DGGITQSPKYLFRKEGQNVTLSCEQNLNHDAMYWYRQDPGQGLRLIYYSQIVNDFQKGDIAEGYSVSREKKESFPLTVTSAQKNPTAFYLCASSIWGQGDYEQYFGPGTRLTVT.

The CDR3 bases are TGTGCCAGCAGCCCGGGGGTGTACAACTCTGGAAACACCATATATTTT. This encodes CASSPGVYNSGNTIYF. The chain has TRBV7-2 and TRBJ1-3, with a possible D match to TRBD1 (5 bases). Germline V CDR1 and CDR2: SGHTA, FQGNSA. V lost 5 bases and J 0 bases, leaving 14 bases between the germline ends. The CDR3 totals 16 residues.

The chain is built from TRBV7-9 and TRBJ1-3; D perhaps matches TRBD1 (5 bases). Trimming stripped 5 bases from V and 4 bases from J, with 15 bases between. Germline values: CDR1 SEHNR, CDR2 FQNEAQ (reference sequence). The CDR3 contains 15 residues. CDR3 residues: CASSPATGPGNTIYF. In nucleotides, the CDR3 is TGTGCCAGCAGCCCAGCAACAGGCCCAGGAAACACCATATATTTT.

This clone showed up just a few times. For the CDR3, the DNA is TGTGCCAGCAGTCGATGGGACAGAAGCATGAACACTGAAGCTTTCTTT. Its translation: CASSRWDRSMNTEAFF. The chain carries TRBV6-2 or TRBV6-3 and TRBJ1-1, with 7 bases fitting TRBD1. The V gene's germline CDR1 is MNHEY and CDR2 SVGEGT. The CDR3 length is 16 residues. The trim removed 5 bases at V and 0 bases at J, leaving 9 bases unmatched.

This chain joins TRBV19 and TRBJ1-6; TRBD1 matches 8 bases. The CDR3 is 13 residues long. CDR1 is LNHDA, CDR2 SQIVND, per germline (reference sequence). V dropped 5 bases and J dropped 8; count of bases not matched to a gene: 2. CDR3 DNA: TGTGCCAGTAGTCAGGGGGCTTATTCACCCCTCCACTTT. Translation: CASSQGAYSPLHF.

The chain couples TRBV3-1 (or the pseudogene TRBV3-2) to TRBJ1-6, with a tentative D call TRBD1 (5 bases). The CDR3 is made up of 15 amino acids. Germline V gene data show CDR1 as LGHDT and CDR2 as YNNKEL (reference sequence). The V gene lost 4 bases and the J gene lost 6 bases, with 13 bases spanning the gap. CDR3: CASSPSGRGNSPLHF. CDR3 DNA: TGTGCCAGCAGCCCTTCTGGGAGGGGTAATTCACCCCTCCACTTT.

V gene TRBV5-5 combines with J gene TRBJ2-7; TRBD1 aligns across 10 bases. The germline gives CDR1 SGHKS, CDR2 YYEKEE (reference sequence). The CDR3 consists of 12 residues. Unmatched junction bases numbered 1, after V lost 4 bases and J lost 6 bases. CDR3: CASSRTGGEQYF. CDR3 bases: TGTGCCAGCAGCCGGACAGGGGGCGAGCAGTACTTC.

The CDR3 loop reads CASSMGRGMNTEAFF. The CDR3 bases are TGTGCCAGTAGTATGGGCCGGGGGATGAACACTGAAGCTTTCTTT. The chain uses TRBV19 and TRBJ1-1; tentatively, D is TRBD1 (5 bases). Trimming removed 3 bases from V and 0 bases from J, with 11 bases in between. Germline V lookup: CDR1 LNHDA, CDR2 SQIVND (reference sequence). CDR3 length: 15 residues.

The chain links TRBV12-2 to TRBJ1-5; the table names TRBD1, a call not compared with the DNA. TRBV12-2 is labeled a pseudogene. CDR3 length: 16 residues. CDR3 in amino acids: CASRRQSQGSNQPQHF. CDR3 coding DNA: TGTGCAAGTCGCCGCCAGTCACAGGGGAGCAATCAGCCCCAGCATTTT.

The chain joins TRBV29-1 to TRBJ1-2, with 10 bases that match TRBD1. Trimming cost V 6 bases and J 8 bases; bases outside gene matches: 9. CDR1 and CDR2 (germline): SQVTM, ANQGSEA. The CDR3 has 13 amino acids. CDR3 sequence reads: CSVTRTGGGGYTF. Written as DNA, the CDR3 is TGCAGCGTAACACGGACAGGGGGTGGAGGCTACACCTTC.

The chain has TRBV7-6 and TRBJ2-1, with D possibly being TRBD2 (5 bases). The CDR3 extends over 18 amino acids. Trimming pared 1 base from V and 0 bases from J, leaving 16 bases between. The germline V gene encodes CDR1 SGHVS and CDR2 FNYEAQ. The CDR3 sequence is CASSLEILGPSSYNEQFF. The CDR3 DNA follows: TGTGCCAGCAGCTTAGAGATACTAGGCCCAAGCTCCTACAATGAGCAGTTCTTC.

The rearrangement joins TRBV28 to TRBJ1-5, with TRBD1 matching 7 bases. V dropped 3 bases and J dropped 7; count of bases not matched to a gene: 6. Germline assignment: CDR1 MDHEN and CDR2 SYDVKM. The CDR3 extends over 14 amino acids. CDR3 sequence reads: CASSFDRDLQPQHF. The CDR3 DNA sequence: TGTGCCAGCAGTTTCGACAGGGACTTACAGCCCCAGCATTTT.

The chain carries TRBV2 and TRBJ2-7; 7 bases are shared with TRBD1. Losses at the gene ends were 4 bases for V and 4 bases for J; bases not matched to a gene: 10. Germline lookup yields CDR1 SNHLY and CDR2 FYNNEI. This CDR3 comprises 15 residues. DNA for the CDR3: TGTGCCAGCAGTGTAGGGCCAGGGGGTATTTACGAGCAGTACTTC. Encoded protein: CASSVGPGGIYEQYF.

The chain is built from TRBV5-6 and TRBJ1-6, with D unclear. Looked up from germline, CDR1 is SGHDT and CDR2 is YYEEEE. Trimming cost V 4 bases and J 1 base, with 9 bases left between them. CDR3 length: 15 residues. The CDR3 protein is CASSVFPSYNSPLHF. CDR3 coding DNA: TGTGCCAGCAGCGTTTTCCCTTCCTATAATTCACCCCTCCACTTT.

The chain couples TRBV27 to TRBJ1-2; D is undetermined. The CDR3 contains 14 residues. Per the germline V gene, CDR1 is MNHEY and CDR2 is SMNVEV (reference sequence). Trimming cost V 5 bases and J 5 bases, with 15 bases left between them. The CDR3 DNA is TGTGCCAGCAGTCCAGGCCCCGTGTTATATGGCTACACCTTC. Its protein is CASSPGPVLYGYTF.

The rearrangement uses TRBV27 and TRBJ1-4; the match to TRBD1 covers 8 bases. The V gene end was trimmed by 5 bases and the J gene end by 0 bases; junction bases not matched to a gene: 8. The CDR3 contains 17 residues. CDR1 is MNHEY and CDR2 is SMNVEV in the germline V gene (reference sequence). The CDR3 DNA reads TGTGCCAGCAGTCGCCGGGACAGGCTTGCAACTAATGAAAAACTGTTTTTT. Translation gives CASSRRDRLATNEKLFF.

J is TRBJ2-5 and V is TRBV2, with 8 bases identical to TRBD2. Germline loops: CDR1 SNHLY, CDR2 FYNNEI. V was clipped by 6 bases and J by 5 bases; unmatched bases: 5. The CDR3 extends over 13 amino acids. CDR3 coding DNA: TGTGCCAGCAGAGCGGGGGCACCGGAGACCCAGTACTTC. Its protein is CASRAGAPETQYF.

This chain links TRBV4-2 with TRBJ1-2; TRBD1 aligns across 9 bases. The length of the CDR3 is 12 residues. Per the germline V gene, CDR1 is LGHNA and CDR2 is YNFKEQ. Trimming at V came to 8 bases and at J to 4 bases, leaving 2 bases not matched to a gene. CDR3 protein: CASGQGTYGYTF. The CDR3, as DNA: TGTGCCAGCGGACAGGGGACCTATGGCTACACCTTC.

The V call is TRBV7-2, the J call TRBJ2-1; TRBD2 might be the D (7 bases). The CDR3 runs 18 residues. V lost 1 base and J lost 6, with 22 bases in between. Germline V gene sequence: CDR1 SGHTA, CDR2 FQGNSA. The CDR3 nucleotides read TGTGCCAGCAGCTTAGGGGCGTGGGGCGGGGGCGCTGGCAATGAGCAGTTCTTC. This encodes CASSLGAWGGGAGNEQFF.